The 29 T cell receptor beta chains below all came from one sample that was sequenced in a study of OX40 agonist ivuxolimab in advanced cancers. Library method: the immunoSEQ multiplex PCR assay. TCRdb took over this immuneACCESS table, retaining in-frame rearrangements with V and J assigned. Such tables are incomplete; in checked studies, under half of the missing clones stem from an unresolved V gene, and the remainder is unexplained. The sample table contains about 27,000 clones; only one count was recorded for 75% to 85% of them. Of the sample, about 20% is held by the ten largest clones. The sample in question was CD4+ or CD8+ T cells sorted from blood, obtained in a trial of the OX40 agonist ivuxolimab. Receptors were obtained from an adult with an advanced solid tumor such as melanoma, head and neck, liver or kidney cancer.

V gene TRBV7-6 combines with J gene TRBJ1-2; D possibly corresponds to TRBD1 (6 bases). The CDR3 is 18 amino acids. Germline CDR1 is SGHVS and CDR2 is FNYEAQ. Trimming left V 2 bases short and J 5 bases short, with 24 bases between. The CDR3 here is CASSLLAGEGSGTYGYTF. The CDR3 bases are TGTGCCAGCAGCTTATTGGCAGGGGAAGGATCCGGGACTTATGGCTACACCTTC.

This rearrangement joins TRBV6-5 to TRBJ1-1; D not certain. Germline-derived CDR1 and CDR2 are MNHEY and SVGAGI. The CDR3 covers 12 residues. The ends were cut back, 8 bases at V and 7 bases at J, with 14 bases in the middle. The CDR3 is CASSVPTGEAFF. For the CDR3, the DNA is TGTGCCAGCTCCGTCCCAACGGGTGAAGCTTTCTTT.

This chain joins TRBV11-1 and TRBJ2-1; 13 bases match TRBD2. The germline V gene encodes CDR1 SGHAT and CDR2 FQDESV (reference sequence). The ends lost 4 bases at V and 15 bases at J; junction bases unmatched: 3. The CDR3 has 12 amino acids. Written as DNA, the CDR3 is TGTGCCAGCAGCTCGGGACTAGCGGGGTCGTTCTTC. Its translation: CASSSGLAGSFF.

The V gene is TRBV27, the J gene TRBJ1-1, with D tentatively TRBD1 (6 bases). Germline loops: CDR1 MNHEY, CDR2 SMNVEV (reference sequence). The V gene lost 3 bases and the J gene lost 7 bases, with 15 bases spanning the gap. The CDR3 totals 14 residues. This CDR3 reads CASSLPGARNEAFF. The CDR3 region has the DNA TGTGCCAGCAGTTTGCCAGGGGCGAGAAATGAAGCTTTCTTT.

The V call is TRBV7-3, the J call TRBJ1-1, with a weak D call TRBD1 (6 bases). CDR3 length: 18 residues. The ends were cut back, 3 bases at V and 2 bases at J, with 22 bases in the middle. The germline gives CDR1 SGHTA, CDR2 FQGTGA. CDR3 amino acids: CASSFQGGPPGVNTEAFF. The DNA of the CDR3 is TGTGCCAGCAGCTTCCAAGGGGGGCCGCCAGGGGTTAACACTGAAGCTTTCTTT.

The chain is built from TRBV7-9 and TRBJ2-6; no clear D gene. The CDR3 runs to 13 residues. The V gene lost 3 bases and the J gene lost 3 bases, with 3 bases spanning the gap. Germline V gene lookup returns CDR1 SEHNR and CDR2 FQNEAQ (reference sequence). The CDR3 loop reads CASSFGGANVLTF. CDR3 nucleotide sequence: TGTGCCAGCAGCTTTGGTGGGGCCAACGTCCTGACTTTC.

The V gene is TRBV27, the J gene TRBJ2-1; no clear D. The CDR3 has 12 amino acids. CDR1 and CDR2 (germline): MNHEY, SMNVEV (reference sequence). V dropped 2 bases and J dropped 7 bases, with 6 bases sitting between them. The DNA for the CDR3 is TGTGCCAGCAGTTTACTAGGGAATGAGCAGTTCTTC. Translation gives CASSLLGNEQFF.

This clone was observed a handful of times. In nucleotides, the CDR3 is TGTGCCAGCACTGGGACAGGAGGGAGCAATCAGCCCCAGCATTTT. As protein: CASTGTGGSNQPQHF. The chain has TRBV6-6 and TRBJ1-5; 8 bases match TRBD1. The germline V gene encodes CDR1 MNHNY and CDR2 SVGAGI (reference sequence). The CDR3 runs 15 residues. Germline trimming cut 7 bases from V and 1 base from J; bases unmatched to any gene: 6.

A single count supports this clone. V usage is TRBV10-3 and J usage is TRBJ2-7, with 10 bases matching TRBD1. V shed 11 bases and J 3 bases; nucleotides not matched to a gene: 4. Germline V gene data show CDR1 as ENHRY and CDR2 as SYGVKD. This CDR3 has 12 amino acids. CDR3 coding DNA: TGTGCCGCCGGGACAGGGGACTACGAGCAGTACTTC. Protein sequence: CAAGTGDYEQYF.

The chain joins TRBV28 to TRBJ2-7; D is unclear. The CDR3 sequence is 16 residues long. Trimming took off 7 bases at V and 6 bases at J, with 25 bases between the two ends. Germline V gene sequence: CDR1 MDHEN, CDR2 SYDVKM. The CDR3 DNA sequence: TGTGCCAGCACCATCGGTCCGCCTCCCCTCTTGAGCGAGCAGTACTTC. This translates into CASTIGPPPLLSEQYF.

The chain recombines TRBV2 with TRBJ2-1; D not resolved. The length of the CDR3 is 14 residues. Per germline, CDR1 SNHLY and CDR2 FYNNEI. V was cut by 8 bases and J by 0 bases, with 11 bases left in between. CDR3 DNA: TGTGCCAGCCAAGGAAGTGCCTCCTACAATGAGCAGTTCTTC. Its protein is CASQGSASYNEQFF.

The V call is TRBV11-2, the J call TRBJ1-1; no clear D gene. The CDR3 contains 11 residues. V was trimmed by 8 bases and J by 2 bases, leaving 6 bases between them. Germline CDR1 SGHAT, CDR2 FQNNGV. The CDR3 DNA reads TGTGCCAGCCGCCTTAACACTGAAGCTTTCTTT. Amino acids: CASRLNTEAFF.

This clone has only one observation. The chain uses TRBV25-1 and TRBJ2-5; 9 nucleotides line up with TRBD1. J was trimmed by 5 bases and V by 7 bases; bases with no gene match: 5. The CDR3 loop spans 13 amino acids. The V gene's germline CDR1 is MGHDK and CDR2 SYGVNS. The CDR3 loop is CASTWTGVETQYF. In DNA, the CDR3 is TGTGCCAGCACCTGGACAGGGGTGGAGACCCAGTACTTC.

The chain carries TRBV6-5 and TRBJ2-7; D gene uncertain. The CDR3 runs 12 residues. Trimming took off 2 bases at V and 5 bases at J, with 7 bases between the two ends. Germline values: CDR1 MNHEY, CDR2 SVGAGI. CDR3: CASSYGQHEQYF. The CDR3 coding sequence is TGTGCCAGCAGTTACGGCCAACACGAGCAGTACTTC.

This chain uses TRBV27 with TRBJ1-3; D perhaps matches TRBD1 (6 bases). The germline CDR1 and CDR2 sequences are MNHEY and SMNVEV (reference sequence). V shed 6 bases and J shed 4 bases, with 13 bases lying between them. The CDR3 covers 14 residues. The CDR3 DNA is TGTGCCAGCAGCCTAGGGGGGGGCGGAAACACCATATATTTT. Translation gives CASSLGGGGNTIYF.

The chain is built from TRBV2 and TRBJ2-7; 11 bases match TRBD2. This CDR3 has 16 residues. Germline V lookup: CDR1 SNHLY, CDR2 FYNNEI. With 1 base clipped from V and 6 bases from J, the junction kept 8 bases outside the gene matches. CDR3 nucleotides: TGTGCCAGCAGTGAAGATCCCCTAGCGGGAGGCTTCGAGCAGTACTTC. This codes for CASSEDPLAGGFEQYF.

This chain uses TRBV10-3 with TRBJ2-1; D ambiguous. The CDR3 has 14 residues. Germline lookup yields CDR1 ENHRY and CDR2 SYGVKD. Trimming cost V 7 bases and J 4 bases, with 14 bases left between them. CDR3 loop: CAIKGSSSYNEQFF. The DNA of the CDR3 is TGTGCCATCAAGGGAAGCTCTTCTTACAATGAGCAGTTCTTC.

The rearrangement links TRBV27 to TRBJ2-7; 7 bases are a match to TRBD2. Germline V gene lookup returns CDR1 MNHEY and CDR2 SMNVEV (reference sequence). The CDR3 consists of 16 residues. The J segment lost 0 bases and the V segment lost 0 bases, leaving 5 bases of the junction unmatched. The CDR3 loop is CASSLSAGAVSYEQYF. CDR3 DNA: TGTGCCAGCAGTTTATCGGCGGGAGCGGTCTCCTACGAGCAGTACTTC.

The rearrangement links TRBV10-3 to TRBJ1-3, with TRBD1 matching over 8 bases. The V segment lost 1 base and the J segment 4 bases; nucleotides outside the gene matches: 6. CDR3 size: 16 residues. Per the germline V gene, CDR1 is ENHRY and CDR2 is SYGVKD. CDR3 protein: CAISELTGVAGNTIYF. Here the CDR3 DNA reads TGTGCCATCAGTGAGTTGACAGGGGTAGCCGGAAACACCATATATTTT.

V gene TRBV5-1 combines with J gene TRBJ2-1; D is uncertain. This CDR3 is built from 14 residues. CDR1 SGHRS and CDR2 YFSETQ come from the germline V gene. The germline V and J ends were trimmed by 0 bases and 6 bases, with 10 bases remaining between them. CDR3 in DNA: TGCGCCAGCAGCTTGGACCACCTTGGCAATGAGCAGTTCTTC. Translating gives CASSLDHLGNEQFF.

This clone showed up just once. The V and J genes are TRBV10-3 and TRBJ2-3; D may be TRBD1 (5 bases). In germline, CDR1 is ENHRY, CDR2 SYGVKD. V lost 2 bases, J lost 0 bases, and 6 bases lay in between. The CDR3 is 14 amino acids. The CDR3 region is CAISEAGSTDTQYF. In DNA, the CDR3 is TGTGCCATCAGTGAGGCAGGGAGCACAGATACGCAGTATTTT.

The V gene is TRBV7-8, the J gene TRBJ1-1; a possible D gene is TRBD1 (5 bases). Germline assignment: CDR1 SGHVS and CDR2 FQNEAQ. There are 15 residues in the CDR3. Trimming took 1 base from V and 0 from J, leaving 9 bases between them. This CDR3 reads CASSLEEGLNTEAFF. The CDR3, as DNA: TGTGCCAGCAGCTTAGAGGAGGGACTGAACACTGAAGCTTTCTTT.

This clone was counted once. The chain couples TRBV27 to TRBJ1-2, with 7 bases aligning to TRBD1. CDR3 size: 15 residues. CDR1 and CDR2 (germline): MNHEY, SMNVEV (reference sequence). V shed 6 bases and J 3 bases; nucleotides not matched to a gene: 10. This CDR3 is CASSQKQGYDYGYTF. The DNA of the CDR3 is TGTGCCAGCAGCCAAAAACAGGGGTATGACTATGGCTACACCTTC.

V gene TRBV6-4 combines with J gene TRBJ2-1; 10 nucleotides agree with TRBD2. The CDR3 covers 19 residues. Germline loops: CDR1 MRHNA, CDR2 SNTAGT. After removal of 7 bases from V and 0 bases from J, the junction contained 15 bases not matched to a gene. DNA for the CDR3: TGTGCCAGCACCCTACGGGCTAGCGGGAGCTCAAGCTCCTACAATGAGCAGTTCTTC. This gives the protein CASTLRASGSSSSYNEQFF.

The gene calls are TRBV29-1 and TRBJ1-2, with 9 bases identical to TRBD1. The V gene's germline CDR1 is SQVTM and CDR2 ANQGSEA. Trimming took 6 bases from V and 6 from J; bases not matched to a gene: 11. The CDR3 is 14 amino acids. The CDR3 reads CSVRTLRDRDGYTF. CDR3 DNA sequence: TGCAGCGTCCGAACTTTGAGGGACAGGGATGGCTACACCTTC.

The V gene is TRBV7-3, the J gene TRBJ2-1, with 9 bases identical to TRBD2. This CDR3 region has 16 residues. CDR1 and CDR2 from the germline V gene are SGHTA and FQGTGA. Trimming removed 6 bases from V and 3 bases from J; junction bases left unmatched: 9. The CDR3 DNA is TGTGCCAGCAGTCGCATCGGGACTAGCTTCTACAATGAGCAGTTCTTC. As protein: CASSRIGTSFYNEQFF.

On this clone itself: Additional DNA sequences in this sample encode the identical CDR3. The rearrangement uses TRBV6-5 and TRBJ2-2; D possibly corresponds to TRBD1 (5 bases). This CDR3 is built from 15 residues. Germline-derived CDR1 and CDR2 are MNHEY and SVGAGI. Trimming took 6 bases from V and 2 from J, leaving 13 bases between them. The CDR3: CASSRVQGNTGELFF. As DNA, the CDR3 is TGTGCCAGCAGCCGAGTCCAGGGCAACACCGGGGAGCTGTTTTTT.

This chain uses TRBV6-6 with TRBJ1-1, with TRBD1 matching 7 bases. The V gene's germline CDR1 is MNHNY and CDR2 SVGAGI (reference sequence). The CDR3 is made up of 13 amino acids. Losses at the gene ends were 6 bases for V and 5 bases for J; bases not matched to a gene: 6. The CDR3 DNA reads as TGTGCCAGCAGCAAACAGGGGACGACTGAAGCTTTCTTT. It codes for CASSKQGTTEAFF.

The chain has TRBV5-1 and TRBJ2-1, with D maybe TRBD2 (6 bases). Germline V gene lookup returns CDR1 SGHRS and CDR2 YFSETQ. The germline V and J ends were trimmed by 4 bases and 1 base, with 12 bases remaining between them. The CDR3 is made up of 15 amino acids. CDR3 nucleotides: TGCGCCAGCAGCACGGGACTGGGGTCCTACAATGAGCAGTTCTTC. It translates to CASSTGLGSYNEQFF.